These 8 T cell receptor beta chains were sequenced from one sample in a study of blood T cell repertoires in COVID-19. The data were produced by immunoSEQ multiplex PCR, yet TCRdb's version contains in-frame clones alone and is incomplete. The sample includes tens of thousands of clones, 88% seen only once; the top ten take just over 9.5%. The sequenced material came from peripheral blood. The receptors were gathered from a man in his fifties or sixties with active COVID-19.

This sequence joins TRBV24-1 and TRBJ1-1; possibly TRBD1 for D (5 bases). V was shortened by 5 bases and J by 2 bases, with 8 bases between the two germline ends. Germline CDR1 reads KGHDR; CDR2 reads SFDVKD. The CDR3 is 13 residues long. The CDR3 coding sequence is TGTGCCACCAGTGGCGGACATAACACTGAAGCTTTCTTT. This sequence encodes CATSGGHNTEAFF.

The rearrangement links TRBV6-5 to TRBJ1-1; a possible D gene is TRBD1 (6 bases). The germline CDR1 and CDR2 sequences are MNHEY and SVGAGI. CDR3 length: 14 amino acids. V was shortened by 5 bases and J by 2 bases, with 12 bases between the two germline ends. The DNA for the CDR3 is TGTGCCAGCAGTCGCACGGGACAAAACACTGAAGCTTTCTTT. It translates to CASSRTGQNTEAFF.

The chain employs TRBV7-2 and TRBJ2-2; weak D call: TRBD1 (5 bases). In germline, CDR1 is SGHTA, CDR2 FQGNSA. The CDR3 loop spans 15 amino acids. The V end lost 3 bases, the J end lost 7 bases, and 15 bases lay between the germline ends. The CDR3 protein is CASSFSGRRHGELFF. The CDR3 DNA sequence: TGTGCCAGCAGCTTTTCAGGGCGGAGACACGGGGAGCTGTTTTTT.

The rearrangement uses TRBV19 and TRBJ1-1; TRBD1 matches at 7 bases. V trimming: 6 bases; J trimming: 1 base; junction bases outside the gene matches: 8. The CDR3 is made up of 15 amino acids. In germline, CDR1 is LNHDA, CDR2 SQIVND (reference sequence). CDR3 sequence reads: CASRQDRRRNTEAFF. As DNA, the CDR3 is TGTGCCAGTAGGCAGGACAGGCGACGGAACACTGAAGCTTTCTTT.

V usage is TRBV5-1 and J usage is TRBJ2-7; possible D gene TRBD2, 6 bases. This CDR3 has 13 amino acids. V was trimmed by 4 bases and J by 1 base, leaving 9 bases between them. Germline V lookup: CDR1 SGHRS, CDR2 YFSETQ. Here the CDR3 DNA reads TGCGCCAGCAGCACGGGACTTTCCTACGAGCAGTACTTC. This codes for CASSTGLSYEQYF.

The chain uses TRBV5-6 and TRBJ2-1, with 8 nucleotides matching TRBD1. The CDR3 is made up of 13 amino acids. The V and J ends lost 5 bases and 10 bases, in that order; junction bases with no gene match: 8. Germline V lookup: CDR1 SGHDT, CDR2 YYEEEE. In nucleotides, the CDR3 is TGTGCCAGCAGTTTCGACAGGGGTGGGGAGCAGTTCTTC. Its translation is CASSFDRGGEQFF.

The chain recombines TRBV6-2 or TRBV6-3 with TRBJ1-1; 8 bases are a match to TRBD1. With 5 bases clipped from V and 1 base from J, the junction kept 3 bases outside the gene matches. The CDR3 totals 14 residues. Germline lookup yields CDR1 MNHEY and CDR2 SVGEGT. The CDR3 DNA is TGTGCCAGCAGTACGACAGGGGCGAACACTGAAGCTTTCTTT. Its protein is CASSTTGANTEAFF.

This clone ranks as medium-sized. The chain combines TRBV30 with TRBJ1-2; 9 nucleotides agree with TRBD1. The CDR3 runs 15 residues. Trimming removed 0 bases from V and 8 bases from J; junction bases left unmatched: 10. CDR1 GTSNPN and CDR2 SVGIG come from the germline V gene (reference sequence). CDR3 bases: TGTGCCTGGAGTGTTGGTACAGGGGGCTCACGCGGCTACACCTTC. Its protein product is CAWSVGTGGSRGYTF.